This T cell receptor (beta chain) was observed in a study of T cell responses to AZD1222 COVID-19 vaccine (dated by TCRdb to 2020 to 2023). General notes on the study: AZD1222 recipients with second doses at about 4 weeks or about 12 weeks were pooled, because spike-specific TCR depth and breadth did not differ between schedules. A total of approximately 230 trial participants underwent TCR sequencing, of whom 207 received two doses of AZD1222 and 26 received two doses of the MenACWY control vaccine. Trial participants were enrolled by age into 18-55, 56-69 and 70-plus year subgroups, with around 140, 26 and 57 TCR-sequenced participants respectively.

Results and caveats for the whole study, not just this receptor: Conclusions about previously exposed vaccinees are limited, since just a handful of AZD1222 recipients were seropositive for SARS-CoV-2 at baseline. No day 14 peak-response samples were available, so repertoires were characterized only after the peak T cell response. A significant rise in spike-specific TCR breadth and depth was observed after two AZD1222 doses relative to day 0 and relative to MenACWY recipients. Vaccine-associated CD4 TCRs spanned the whole spike protein, with dominant responses in regions 160-218 and 743-854. Most participants were white British and females outnumbered males, and the authors suggested that clonal diversity may have been underestimated. In the small 56-69-year group, the increase in depth fell short of significance, most likely because of low power. Epitopes outside the regions mutated in the B.1.351 and B.1.1.7 variants were reportedly recognized by nearly half of the unique spike-specific TCRs.

On this clone: This clone's antigen is unknown. Base-call qualities are not available, and no considerably larger clone is one nucleotide away.

CDR1 MNHEY and CDR2 SMNVEV are derived from the germline V gene (reference sequence). The CDR3 spans 13 residues, from the cysteine through the phenylalanine. This entry keeps only the CDR3 DNA: 39 bases, framed from base 1. Trimming at the junction amounts to 2 bases on V and 2 bases on J, and the germline ends lie 5 bases apart. The CDR3 regions of human TCRbeta chains were subjected to immunosequencing. On the authors' methods: Repertoire TCRs were checked for matches against a reference library of SARS-CoV-2-specific TCRs that had been generated using the MIRA antigen-specificity platform. Breadth was defined as the fraction of unique TCRs that were SARS-CoV-2-associated, and depth was defined as the fraction of total T cells that were SARS-CoV-2-associated. Using the MIRA data, each spike-specific TCR was mapped to the spike region that the TCR reacts to and placed in a CD4 or CD8 class. Log10-transformed breadth and depth values were compared by one-way ANOVA with Sidak's multiple comparisons tests. The immuneACCESS repertoire file appears here via TCRdb, limited to in-frame rearrangements. These files lack a portion of the clones; in checked studies, under half of the deficit traces to unresolved V genes, and the cause of the others is not known. V, J and clone size were drawn from that table, and D and trimming were deduced from the DNA. Across this sample there are 55,000 to 85,000 clones, with 84% seen only once. Approximately 9.8% of the sample lies in the top ten.

The meaning of the sample's time point label: baseline before first vaccination. Samples from vaccinated people were obtained from the UK trials COV001 and COV002, which included a single-blind randomized controlled phase 2/3 trial of AZD1222 (ChAdOx1 nCoV-19) in healthy adults. Trial participant PBMC samples were collected at day 0 and day 28 after the second dose for TCRbeta chain sequencing. This chain is built from TRBV27 and TRBJ2-3; the D gene is unclear. The source was peripheral blood, collected on day 0 of AZD1222 vaccination. This receptor was obtained from an adult in good health. CDR3 protein: CASSLRITDTQYF. DNA sequence: TGTGCCAGCAGTTTAAGAATCACAGATACGCAGTATTTT.